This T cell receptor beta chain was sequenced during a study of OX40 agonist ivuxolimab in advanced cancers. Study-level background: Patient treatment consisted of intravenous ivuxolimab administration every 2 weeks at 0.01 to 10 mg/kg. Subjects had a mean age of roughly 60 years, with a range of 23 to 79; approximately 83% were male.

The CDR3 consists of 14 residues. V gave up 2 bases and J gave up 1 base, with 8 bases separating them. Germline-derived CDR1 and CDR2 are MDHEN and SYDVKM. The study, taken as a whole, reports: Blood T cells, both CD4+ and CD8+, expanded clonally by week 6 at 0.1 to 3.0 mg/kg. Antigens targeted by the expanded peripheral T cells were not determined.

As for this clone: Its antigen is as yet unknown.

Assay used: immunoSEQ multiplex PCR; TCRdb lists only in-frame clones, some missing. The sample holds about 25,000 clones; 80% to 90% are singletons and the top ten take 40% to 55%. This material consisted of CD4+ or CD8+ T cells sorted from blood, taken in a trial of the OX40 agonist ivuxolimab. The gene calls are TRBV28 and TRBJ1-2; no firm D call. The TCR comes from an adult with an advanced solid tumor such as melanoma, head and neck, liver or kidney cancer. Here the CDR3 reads CASSLGQLNYGYTF. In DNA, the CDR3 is TGTGCCAGCAGTTTAGGGCAGCTTAACTATGGCTACACCTTC.